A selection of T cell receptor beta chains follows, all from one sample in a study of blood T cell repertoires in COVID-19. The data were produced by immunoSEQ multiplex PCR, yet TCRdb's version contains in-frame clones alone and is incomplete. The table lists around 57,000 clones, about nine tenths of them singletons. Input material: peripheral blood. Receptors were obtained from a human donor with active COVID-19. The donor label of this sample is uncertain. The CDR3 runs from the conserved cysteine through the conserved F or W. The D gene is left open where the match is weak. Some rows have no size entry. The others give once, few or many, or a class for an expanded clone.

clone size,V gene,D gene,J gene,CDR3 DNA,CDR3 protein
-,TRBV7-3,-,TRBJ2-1,TGTGCCAGCAGCCCACGGACAGGAGGGCCCTCCTACAATGAGCAGTTCTTC,CASSPRTGGPSYNEQFF
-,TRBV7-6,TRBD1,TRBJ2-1,TGTGCCAGCAGCTTAGTAGGGGGCGGAGGCAATGAGCAGTTCTTC,CASSLVGGGGNEQFF
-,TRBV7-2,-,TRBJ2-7,TGTGCCAGCAGCTTATCCGACAGCTTCTCCTACGAGCAGTACTTC,CASSLSDSFSYEQYF
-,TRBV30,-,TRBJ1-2,TGTGCCTCTGCCCCCAGGGAGGGTGGCTACACCTTC,CASAPREGGYTF
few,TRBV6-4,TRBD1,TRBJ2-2,TGTGCCAGCAGTGACTCGGACAGGGACACCGGGGAGCTGTTTTTT,CASSDSDRDTGELFF
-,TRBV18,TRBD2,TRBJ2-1,TGTGCCAGCTCACCGGGACTAGCGGGAGGGCCCGCCTACAATGAGCAGTTCTTC,CASSPGLAGGPAYNEQFF
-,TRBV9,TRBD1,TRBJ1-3,TGTGCCAGCAGCGTTCTGGTGGACCGGACAGGATCCACTGGAAACACCATATATTTT,CASSVLVDRTGSTGNTIYF
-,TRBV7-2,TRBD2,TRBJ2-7,TGTGCCAGCAGCTTAGCGGGGACTAGCGGGATTTACTACGAGCAGTACTTC,CASSLAGTSGIYYEQYF
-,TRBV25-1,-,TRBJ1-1,TGTGCCAGCACAACGGGATACACTGAAGCTTTCTTT,CASTTGYTEAFF
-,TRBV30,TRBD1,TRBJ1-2,TGTGCCTGGATAGTCCCGGGACAGGGTATAGGGGTTTATGGCTACACCTTC,CAWIVPGQGIGVYGYTF
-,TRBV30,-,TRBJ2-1,TGTGCCTGGAGTCCGAGGAATGAGCAGTTCTTC,CAWSPRNEQFF
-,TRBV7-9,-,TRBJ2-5,TGTGCCACCATGGGGGCGGGAGAGGTAGAGACCCAGTACTTC,CATMGAGEVETQYF
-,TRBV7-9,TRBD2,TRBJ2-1,TGTGCCAGCAGCTCCCCTAGCGGGAACAATGAGCAGTTCTTC,CASSSPSGNNEQFF
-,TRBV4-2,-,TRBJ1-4,TGTGCCAGCAGCCAAGATCGGACCAGGGGCGCAACTAATGAAAAACTGTTTTTT,CASSQDRTRGATNEKLFF
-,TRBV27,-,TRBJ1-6,TGTGCCAGCAGTTTAATGCGCGGGGGGTATAATTCACCCCTCCACTTT,CASSLMRGGYNSPLHF
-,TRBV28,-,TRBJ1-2,TGTGCCAGCAGTTCCTCTCCCGGCGGGGGCGCCTATGGCTACACCTTC,CASSSSPGGGAYGYTF
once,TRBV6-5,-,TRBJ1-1,TGTGCCAGCAGTTACTACAGGGATAACACTGAAGCTTTCTTT,CASSYYRDNTEAFF
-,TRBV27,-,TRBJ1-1,TGTGCCAGCAGTTTAGGAAACAGGGCAGACACTGAAGCTTTCTTT,CASSLGNRADTEAFF
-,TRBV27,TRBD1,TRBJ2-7,TGTGCCAGCAGTTTATTACAGGGGGCATACGAGCAGTACTTC,CASSLLQGAYEQYF
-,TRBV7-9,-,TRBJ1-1,TGTGCTTCTTCGCCTCAACTCACCCTCAACACTGAAGCTTTCTTT,CASSPQLTLNTEAFF
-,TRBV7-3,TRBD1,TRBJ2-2,TGTGCCAGCAGCTGGACAGGGAACACCGGGGAGCTGTTTTTT,CASSWTGNTGELFF
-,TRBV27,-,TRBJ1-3,TGTGCCAGCAGGGGACATGAAGGAAACACCATATATTTT,CASRGHEGNTIYF
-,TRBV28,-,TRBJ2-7,TGTGCCAGCAGTTTAACAGGGTCCGAGCAGTACTTC,CASSLTGSEQYF
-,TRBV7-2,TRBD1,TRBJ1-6,TGTGCCAGCAGTTACAACACCGGGACAGGGGGAATAAGCCTCCACTTT,CASSYNTGTGGISLHF
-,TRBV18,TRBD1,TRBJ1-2,TGTGCCAGCTCACCCAGGGACAGGAATTATGGCTACACCTTC,CASSPRDRNYGYTF
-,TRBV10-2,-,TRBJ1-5,TGCGCCAGCAGTGAGCACCCTTCCGGGACATCCCCTTATAGCAATCAGCCCCAGCATTTT,CASSEHPSGTSPYSNQPQHF
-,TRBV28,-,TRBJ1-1,TGTGCCAGCAGTTTACGAGGAGTTATGAACACTGAAGCTTTCTTT,CASSLRGVMNTEAFF
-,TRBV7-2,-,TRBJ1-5,TGTGCCAGCAGCTTAGGGGGGGGGTGGCGACAGCCCCAGCATTTT,CASSLGGGWRQPQHF
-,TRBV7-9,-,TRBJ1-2,TGTGCCAGCAGCTTCCAGGGGACCTATGGCTACACCTTC,CASSFQGTYGYTF
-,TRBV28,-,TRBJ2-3,TGTGCCAGCAGTCTCCGGAGAGATACGCAGTATTTT,CASSLRRDTQYF
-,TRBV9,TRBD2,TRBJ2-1,TGTGCCAGCAGCATATCCGGGACTAGTGATGAGCAGTTCTTC,CASSISGTSDEQFF
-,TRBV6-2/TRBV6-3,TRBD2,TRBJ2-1,TGTGCCAGCAGTGCCAGAATAGTGCCCGGGACTAGATCCAATGAGCAGTTCTTC,CASSARIVPGTRSNEQFF
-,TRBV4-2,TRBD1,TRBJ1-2,TGTGCCAGCAGCGCACGACAGGGGGCAGGCTATGGCTACACCTTC,CASSARQGAGYGYTF
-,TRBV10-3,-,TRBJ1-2,TGTGCCATCAGTGAGTCCACAGCGGGTGGCTACACCTTC,CAISESTAGGYTF
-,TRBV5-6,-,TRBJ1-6,TGTGCCAGCAGCTTGGCCCAGGGGAACTATAATTCACCCCTCCACTTT,CASSLAQGNYNSPLHF
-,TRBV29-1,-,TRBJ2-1,TGCAGCGTGGCGGGGACTTCGTTGGGTGAGCAGTTCTTC,CSVAGTSLGEQFF
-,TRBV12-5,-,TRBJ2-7,TGTGCTAGTGGCCCGGGCTACGAGCAGTACTTC,CASGPGYEQYF
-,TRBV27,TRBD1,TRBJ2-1,TGTGCCAGCAGTTTATACGGGACAGGGGGCATCGATGAGCAGTTCTTC,CASSLYGTGGIDEQFF
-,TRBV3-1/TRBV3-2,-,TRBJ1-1,TGTGCCAGCAGCCATCGACAGAGCAACACTGAAGCTTTCTTT,CASSHRQSNTEAFF
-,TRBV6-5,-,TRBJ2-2,TGTGCCAGCGGAAGAGGGCCCCCGCCCGGGGAGCTGTTTTTT,CASGRGPPPGELFF
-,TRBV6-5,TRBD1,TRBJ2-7,TGTGCCAGCAGTTACGGGACAGGTCCTGGCGAGCAGTACTTC,CASSYGTGPGEQYF
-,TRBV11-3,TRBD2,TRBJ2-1,TGTGCCAGCAGCTTAGTAGCGGGGGCGTACAATGAGCAGTTCTTC,CASSLVAGAYNEQFF
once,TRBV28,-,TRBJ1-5,TGTGCCAGCAGTTTGCTAGGAAGTCAGCCCCAGCATTTT,CASSLLGSQPQHF
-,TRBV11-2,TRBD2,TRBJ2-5,TGTGCCAGCAGCCCTCGGACTAGCGGGGGGGCGTGGGAGACCCAGTACTTC,CASSPRTSGGAWETQYF
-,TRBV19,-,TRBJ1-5,TGTGCCAGTAGTATGGGTGGCACAGGTCAGCCCCAGCATTTT,CASSMGGTGQPQHF
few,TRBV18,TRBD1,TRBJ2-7,TGTGCCAGCTCACCTGCCGGGACAGGGTCCTACGAGCAGTACTTC,CASSPAGTGSYEQYF
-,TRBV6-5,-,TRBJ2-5,TGTGCCAGCAGTTACTTAGGGCAGGGGTCAGAGACCCAGTACTTC,CASSYLGQGSETQYF
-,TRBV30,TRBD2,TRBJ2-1,TGTGCCCGAGACCAGGGGACTAGTTTGCGCAATGAGCAGTTCTTC,CARDQGTSLRNEQFF
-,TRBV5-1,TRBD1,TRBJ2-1,TGCGCCAGCAGTTCTGACAGGGGGCCCTACAATGAGCAGTTCTTC,CASSSDRGPYNEQFF
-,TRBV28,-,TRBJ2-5,TGTGCCAGCAGCCCACATTGGGGCGCCGAGACCCAGTACTTC,CASSPHWGAETQYF
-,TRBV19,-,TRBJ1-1,TGTGCCAGTAGTATCGGAAGGGGGATGAACACTGAAGCTTTCTTT,CASSIGRGMNTEAFF
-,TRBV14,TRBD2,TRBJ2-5,TGTGCCAGCAGCCAAGAGGGACTAGCACAAGAGACCCAGTACTTC,CASSQEGLAQETQYF
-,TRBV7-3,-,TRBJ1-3,TGTGCCAGCAGCTTAGTTCTGAGCTCTGGAAACACCATATATTTT,CASSLVLSSGNTIYF